Sequencing of this T cell receptor beta chain was carried out in a study of CD8 T cells in ankylosing spondylitis. The germline V gene has CDR1 MNHNS and CDR2 SASEGT. The CDR3 loop spans 14 amino acids. Trimming stripped 4 bases from V and 1 base from J, with 8 bases between. TCRdb fed the 5' RACE reads into MiXCR, producing one record per CDR3 protein. The top ten hold around 6% of the sample, which has 150,000 to 200,000 distinct CDR3 sequences, approximately 32% seen once. The specimen sequenced was synovial fluid, either unsorted or a sorted T cell fraction (not recorded which). The TCR originated in a male donor with ankylosing spondylitis. J is TRBJ2-1 and V is TRBV6-1, with D possibly being TRBD1 or TRBD2 (5 bases each). CDR3 DNA: TGTGCCAGCAGTGCGGGACCTTCCTACAATGAGCAGTTCTTC. Translated, it gives CASSAGPSYNEQFF.